The next 31 T cell receptor beta chains were all read from a single sample in a study of blood T cell repertoires in COVID-19. The method was immunoSEQ multiplex PCR; TCRdb's version includes in-frame clones alone and lacks a portion of them. The table lists approximately 260,000 clones, approximately 88% of them singletons. Sequences were obtained from peripheral blood. The source is a man aged 50-60 years with acute or convalescent COVID-19.

The V and J genes are TRBV3-1 (or the pseudogene TRBV3-2) and TRBJ1-2; no reliable D call. Germline lookup yields CDR1 LGHDT and CDR2 YNNKEL (reference sequence). Between the trimmed V and J ends, which lost 0 bases and 3 bases, there was a span of 2 bases. This CDR3 has 12 amino acids. The CDR3 DNA reads as TGTGCCAGCAGCCAAGACTACTATGGCTACACCTTC. Residues: CASSQDYYGYTF.

This chain uses TRBV19 with TRBJ1-2; 7 nucleotides align to TRBD1. The V segment lost 5 bases and the J segment 5 bases; nucleotides outside the gene matches: 8. Germline V gene data show CDR1 as LNHDA and CDR2 as SQIVND (reference sequence). This CDR3 region has 14 residues. The CDR3 spells CASSPGRGNYGYTF. In DNA form, the CDR3 reads TGTGCCAGTAGTCCGGGCAGGGGGAATTATGGCTACACCTTC.

This clone was picked up a small number of times. The chain carries TRBV27 and TRBJ2-3; 11 bases map to TRBD2. Germline CDR1 and CDR2: MNHEY and SMNVEV (reference sequence). The CDR3 has 12 residues. Germline trimming cut 6 bases from V and 15 bases from J; bases unmatched to any gene: 8. CDR3 nucleotides: TGTGCCAGCAGATTTAGCGGGGGGGCCGTATATTTT. Its translation is CASRFSGGAVYF.

This sequence joins TRBV6-5 and TRBJ1-5; 8 bases are a match to TRBD1. Losses at the gene ends were 5 bases for V and 4 bases for J; bases not matched to a gene: 7. The length of the CDR3 is 15 residues. Germline CDR1 reads MNHEY; CDR2 reads SVGAGI. CDR3 bases: TGTGCCAGCAGTACCGACAGGGGCATAAATCAGCCCCAGCATTTT. Its protein product is CASSTDRGINQPQHF.

The chain carries TRBV15 and TRBJ1-1, with 10 bases that match TRBD1. In germline, CDR1 is LNHNV, CDR2 YYDKDF (reference sequence). V shed 2 bases, J shed 3 bases, and the junction held 6 bases outside the gene matches. CDR3 length: 16 residues. The CDR3 DNA sequence: TGTGCCACCAGCAGATTGACAGGGGGCCGGGACACTGAAGCTTTCTTT. It translates to CATSRLTGGRDTEAFF. The entire variable domain, with the rest obtained from reference TRBV15 and TRBJ1-1, is as follows: DAMVIQNPRYQVTQFGKPVTLSCSQTLNHNVMYWYQQKSSQAPKLLFHYYDKDFNNEADTPDNFQSRRPNTSFCFLDIRSPGLGDTAMYLCATSRLTGGRDTEAFFGQGTRLTVV.

This chain uses TRBV7-8 with TRBJ2-4; TRBD1 aligns across 12 bases. The trim removed 5 bases at V and 7 bases at J, leaving 15 bases unmatched. This CDR3 is 18 amino acids long. Per germline, CDR1 SGHVS and CDR2 FQNEAQ. The CDR3 bases are TGTGCCAGCAGCCCCCGGAGGGGGGACAGGGGGCCCCAGAACATTCAGTACTTC. Encoded protein: CASSPRRGDRGPQNIQYF.

The CDR3 DNA sequence: TGCGCCAGCAGCTTACAGGGTCAGGGGAACACCGGGGAGCTGTTTTTT. It specifies CASSLQGQGNTGELFF. V is TRBV5-1 and J is TRBJ2-2, with a weak D call TRBD1 (6 bases). Trimming shortened V by 2 bases and J by 1 base, and 12 bases separated the two germline ends. Germline V gene lookup returns CDR1 SGHRS and CDR2 YFSETQ. This CDR3 spans 16 amino acids.

This clone has a single count. The rearrangement uses TRBV10-3 and TRBJ2-3; possibly TRBD2 for D (6 bases). The CDR3 loop spans 14 amino acids. V dropped 6 bases and J dropped 5 bases, with 15 bases sitting between them. CDR1 is ENHRY, CDR2 SYGVKD, per germline. CDR3 bases: TGTGCCATCAGGGATTTTGCGGGGAAAGATACGCAGTATTTT. This encodes CAIRDFAGKDTQYF.

This clone occurred a few times. The V call is TRBV7-3, the J call TRBJ2-5; TRBD2 matches at 7 bases. Germline V gene sequence: CDR1 SGHTA, CDR2 FQGTGA. The CDR3 is 15 residues long. Germline trimming cut 2 bases from V and 3 bases from J; bases unmatched to any gene: 6. CDR3 sequence: CASSLSGLAEETQYF. In DNA form, the CDR3 reads TGTGCCAGCAGCTTATCGGGGCTAGCGGAAGAGACCCAGTACTTC.

In this sample, this clone turned up once. The CDR3 DNA follows: TGCGCCAGCAGCTTGGCCGGAGGCCCCTCTGGGGCCAACGTCCTGACTTTC. Its protein product is CASSLAGGPSGANVLTF. The gene calls are TRBV5-1 and TRBJ2-6; possibly TRBD2 for D (5 bases). The germline V gene has CDR1 SGHRS and CDR2 YFSETQ. Trimming cost V 0 bases and J 0 bases, with 10 bases left between them. The CDR3 totals 17 residues.

The CDR3: CASSLSGGNNEKLFF. CDR3 DNA sequence: TGCGCCAGCAGCTTGAGCGGGGGTAATAATGAAAAACTGTTTTTT. The chain carries TRBV5-1 and TRBJ1-4; possibly TRBD1 for D (5 bases). CDR1 and CDR2 (germline): SGHRS, YFSETQ. The germline V and J ends were trimmed by 1 base and 4 bases, with 11 bases remaining between them. This CDR3 spans 15 amino acids.

The chain combines TRBV7-8 with TRBJ1-1, with D unresolved. The germline V gene has CDR1 SGHVS and CDR2 FQNEAQ. This CDR3 has 13 amino acids. Trimming stripped 2 bases from V and 1 base from J, with 5 bases between. CDR3 DNA: TGTGCCAGCAGCTTAAGGAGGAACACTGAAGCTTTCTTT. Residues: CASSLRRNTEAFF.

This chain connects TRBV14 to TRBJ2-7; 7 bases agree with TRBD2. CDR1 is SGHDN, CDR2 FVKESK, per germline. The junction had 8 bases not matched to a gene; V was cut back by 0 bases and J by 3 bases. There are 16 residues in the CDR3. This chain's CDR3 is CASSQDMGRDRYEQYF. CDR3 sequence (DNA): TGTGCCAGCAGCCAAGATATGGGGAGGGACCGCTACGAGCAGTACTTC.

This rearrangement joins TRBV7-9 to TRBJ1-2; TRBD1 aligns across 7 bases. Germline CDR1 is SEHNR and CDR2 is FQNEAQ (reference sequence). The CDR3 totals 15 residues. Trimming cost V 4 bases and J 4 bases; bases outside gene matches: 9. CDR3 coding DNA: TGTGCCAGCAGCTCCTCGGGACAGCGTCTCTATGGCTACACCTTC. This sequence encodes CASSSSGQRLYGYTF. Supplemented by reference TRBV7-9 and TRBJ1-2, the full variable domain reads DTGVSQNPRHKITKRGQNVTFRCDPISEHNRLYWYRQTLGQGPEFLTYFQNEAQLEKSRLLSDRFSAERPKGSFSTLEIQRTEQGDSAMYLCASSSSGQRLYGYTFGSGTRLTVV.

The chain combines TRBV7-9 with TRBJ2-3, with 8 nucleotides matching TRBD1. Germline V gene lookup returns CDR1 SEHNR and CDR2 FQNEAQ (reference sequence). This CDR3 is 14 amino acids long. V shed 7 bases, J shed 7 bases, and the junction held 10 bases outside the gene matches. In DNA form, the CDR3 reads TGTGCCAGCACCTTGGACAGGGTCGAGAATACGCAGTATTTT. Translating it yields CASTLDRVENTQYF.

The chain links TRBV3-1 (or the pseudogene TRBV3-2) to TRBJ1-6, with a weak D call TRBD1 (6 bases). Germline CDR1 and CDR2: LGHDT and YNNKEL (reference sequence). V dropped 4 bases and J dropped 6 bases, with 16 bases sitting between them. This CDR3 is built from 16 residues. CDR3 nucleotide sequence: TGTGCCAGCAGCCGAGTACAGGGCGGCCCTAATTCACCCCTCCACTTT. This codes for CASSRVQGGPNSPLHF.

The chain has TRBV20-1 and TRBJ2-7, with D unresolved. The germline gives CDR1 DFQATT, CDR2 SNEGSKA (reference sequence). The CDR3 has 11 residues. V gave up 7 bases and J gave up 0 bases, with 7 bases separating them. In DNA, the CDR3 is TGCAGTGGTCCGTACTCCTACGAGCAGTACTTC. Its protein product is CSGPYSYEQYF.

This chain uses TRBV4-2 with TRBJ1-2; a weak D match, TRBD1 (6 bases). V dropped 0 bases and J dropped 8 bases, with 19 bases sitting between them. Germline V gene lookup returns CDR1 LGHNA and CDR2 YNFKEQ. The CDR3 has 16 amino acids. CDR3 in DNA: TGTGCCAGCAGCCAAGAAAGGGGCAGGGGATGGTACGGCTACACCTTC. This gives the protein CASSQERGRGWYGYTF.

The chain recombines TRBV7-9 with TRBJ1-4; 11 bases are a match to TRBD1. Trimming took 4 bases from V and 5 from J; bases not matched to a gene: 6. This CDR3 has 16 amino acids. Germline lookup yields CDR1 SEHNR and CDR2 FQNEAQ (reference sequence). The CDR3 sequence is CASSSTRDRGNEKLFF. For the CDR3, the DNA is TGTGCCAGCAGCTCAACGAGGGACAGGGGGAATGAAAAACTGTTTTTT.

A word on this clone: One junction end does not reproduce the germline sequence, and a read error may be involved. The chain is built from TRBV10-2 and TRBJ1-2; 10 positions match TRBD1. The CDR3 length is 14 residues. Germline values: CDR1 WSHSY, CDR2 SAAADI. Written as DNA, the CDR3 is TGCGCCAGCACTGAGTCGGACAGGGGGTATGGCTACACCTTC. Translating it yields CASTESDRGYGYTF.

The chain recombines TRBV2 with TRBJ2-2; TRBD2 matches at 7 bases. V lost 1 base, J lost 2 bases, and 7 bases stayed unmatched. This CDR3 is 17 amino acids long. Germline V gene data show CDR1 as SNHLY and CDR2 as FYNNEI. This CDR3 is CASSEVGGTLNTGELFF. CDR3 DNA sequence: TGTGCCAGCAGTGAAGTCGGGGGGACTTTAAACACCGGGGAGCTGTTTTTT.

This sequence joins TRBV5-4 and TRBJ1-2; the D gene is possibly TRBD1 (5 bases). V lost 4 bases, J lost 6 bases, and 10 bases lay in between. CDR1 is SGHNT and CDR2 is YYREEE in the germline V gene (reference sequence). The CDR3 sequence is 12 residues long. CDR3 region: CASSNLRDGYTF. The CDR3 DNA is TGTGCCAGCAGCAACCTCAGGGATGGCTACACCTTC.

The gene calls are TRBV9 and TRBJ2-2; the D gene is possibly TRBD1 (6 bases). The CDR3 covers 16 residues. V was shortened by 3 bases and J by 6 bases, with 18 bases between the two germline ends. Germline V gene data show CDR1 as SGDLS and CDR2 as YYNGEE. The CDR3 loop is CASSGLTGRYAGELFF. The CDR3 region has the DNA TGTGCCAGCAGCGGGCTGACAGGACGGTACGCCGGGGAGCTGTTTTTT. The whole variable domain, remainder taken from reference TRBV9 and TRBJ2-2, is DSGVTQTPKHLITATGQRVTLRCSPRSGDLSVYWYQQSLDQGLQFLIQYYNGEERAKGNILERFSAQQFPDLHSELNLSSLELGDSALYFCASSGLTGRYAGELFFGEGSRLTVL.

The rearrangement uses TRBV25-1 and TRBJ1-6; the match to TRBD1 covers 11 bases. This CDR3 comprises 15 residues. Looked up from germline, CDR1 is MGHDK and CDR2 is SYGVNS. J gave up 10 bases and V 3 bases, and 5 bases lay outside the gene matches. The CDR3 region has the DNA TGTGCCAGCAGTGAGGGGACAGGGGGTCTATCACCCCTCCACTTT. Translation gives CASSEGTGGLSPLHF.

This clone appeared once. The chain is built from TRBV4-1 and TRBJ1-2, with D hard to call. This CDR3 comprises 13 residues. Trimming took 0 bases from V and 8 from J, leaving 10 bases between them. Looked up from germline, CDR1 is MGHRA and CDR2 is YSYEKL. CDR3 sequence reads: CASSQEGRLGYTF. CDR3 in DNA: TGCGCCAGCAGCCAAGAAGGCAGGCTCGGCTACACCTTC.

The rearrangement links TRBV4-2 to TRBJ2-6, with 9 bases lining up with TRBD2. The trim removed 4 bases at V and 1 base at J, leaving 5 bases unmatched. Germline lookup yields CDR1 LGHNA and CDR2 YNFKEQ. This CDR3 spans 17 amino acids. The CDR3 reads CASSRGSGGSGANVLTF. DNA for the CDR3: TGTGCCAGCAGCCGGGGTAGCGGGGGATCTGGGGCCAACGTCCTGACTTTC.

This rearrangement joins TRBV11-2 to TRBJ2-3, with TRBD1 identical over 8 bases. The germline gives CDR1 SGHAT, CDR2 FQNNGV. The CDR3 covers 16 residues. V gave up 5 bases and J gave up 1 base; unmatched junction bases: 8. The CDR3 DNA reads TGTGCCAGCAGCCTCAACCCGACAGGGGGCACAGATACGCAGTATTTT. Translation: CASSLNPTGGTDTQYF.

J is TRBJ1-3 and V is TRBV5-1; no definite D call. The CDR3 has 14 residues. V was pared by 4 bases and J by 2 bases, with 10 bases between. Germline CDR1 reads SGHRS; CDR2 reads YFSETQ. CDR3 loop: CASSPGSTGNTIYF. The CDR3 DNA is TGCGCCAGCAGCCCGGGTTCAACTGGAAACACCATATATTTT. The full variable domain, completed using reference TRBV5-1 and TRBJ1-3, is KAGVTQTPRYLIKTRGQQVTLSCSPISGHRSVSWYQQTPGQGLQFLFEYFSETQRNKGNFPGRFSGRQFSNSRSEMNVSTLELGDSALYLCASSPGSTGNTIYFGEGSWLTVV.

V and J are TRBV6-5 and TRBJ1-5, with D possibly being TRBD1 (5 bases). V was trimmed by 6 bases and J by 3 bases, leaving 15 bases between them. Germline V gene lookup returns CDR1 MNHEY and CDR2 SVGAGI. This CDR3 is 15 amino acids long. Here the CDR3 reads CASSRRGDDNQPQHF. In DNA form, the CDR3 reads TGTGCCAGCAGCCGCCGGGGGGACGACAATCAGCCCCAGCATTTT.

This clone appeared a few times. The chain combines TRBV7-6 with TRBJ1-2; 12 nucleotides match TRBD1. This CDR3 contains 15 residues. Germline values: CDR1 SGHVS, CDR2 FNYEAQ. V shed 6 bases and J 6 bases; nucleotides not matched to a gene: 8. CDR3 amino acids: CASSHRDRGLDGYTF. In DNA, the CDR3 is TGTGCCAGCAGTCATAGGGACAGGGGGCTTGATGGCTACACCTTC.

This clone has just one count. This chain joins TRBV3-1 (or the pseudogene TRBV3-2) and TRBJ2-1, with 12 bases fitting TRBD2. Trimming took 0 bases from V and 8 from J; bases not matched to a gene: 11. CDR1 is LGHDT and CDR2 is YNNKEL in the germline V gene (reference sequence). The CDR3 sequence is 18 residues long. The CDR3 nucleotides read TGTGCCAGCAGCCAAGATCGGACTAGCGGGGCCCATAGGGATGAGCAGTTCTTC. Its translation: CASSQDRTSGAHRDEQFF.